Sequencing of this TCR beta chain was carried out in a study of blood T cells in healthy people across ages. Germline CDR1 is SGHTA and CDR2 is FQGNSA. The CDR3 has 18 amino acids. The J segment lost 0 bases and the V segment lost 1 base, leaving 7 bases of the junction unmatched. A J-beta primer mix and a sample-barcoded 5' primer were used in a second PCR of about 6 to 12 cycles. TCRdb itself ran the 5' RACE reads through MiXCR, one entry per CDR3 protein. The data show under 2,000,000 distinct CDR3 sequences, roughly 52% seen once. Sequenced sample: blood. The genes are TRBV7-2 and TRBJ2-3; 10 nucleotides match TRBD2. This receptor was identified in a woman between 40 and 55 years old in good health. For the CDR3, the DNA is TGTGCCAGCAGCTTAGATTCGGCTAGCGGGGGAAGCACAGATACGCAGTATTTT. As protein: CASSLDSASGGSTDTQYF.